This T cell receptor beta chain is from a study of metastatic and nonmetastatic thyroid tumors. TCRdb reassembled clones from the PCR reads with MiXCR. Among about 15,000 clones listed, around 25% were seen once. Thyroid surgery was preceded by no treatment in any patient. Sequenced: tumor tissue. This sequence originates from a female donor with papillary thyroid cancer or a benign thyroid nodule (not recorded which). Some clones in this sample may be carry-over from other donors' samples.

CDR3 bases: TGTGCCAGCAGCCCGTGGAACAGGGGAAGCTACGAGCAGTACTTC. It yields the protein CASSPWNRGSYEQYF. The V gene is TRBV5-6, the J gene TRBJ2-7; the match to TRBD1 covers 7 bases. Germline V lookup: CDR1 SGHDT, CDR2 YYEEEE. The ends lost 4 bases at V and 3 bases at J; junction bases unmatched: 10. This CDR3 is built from 15 residues.